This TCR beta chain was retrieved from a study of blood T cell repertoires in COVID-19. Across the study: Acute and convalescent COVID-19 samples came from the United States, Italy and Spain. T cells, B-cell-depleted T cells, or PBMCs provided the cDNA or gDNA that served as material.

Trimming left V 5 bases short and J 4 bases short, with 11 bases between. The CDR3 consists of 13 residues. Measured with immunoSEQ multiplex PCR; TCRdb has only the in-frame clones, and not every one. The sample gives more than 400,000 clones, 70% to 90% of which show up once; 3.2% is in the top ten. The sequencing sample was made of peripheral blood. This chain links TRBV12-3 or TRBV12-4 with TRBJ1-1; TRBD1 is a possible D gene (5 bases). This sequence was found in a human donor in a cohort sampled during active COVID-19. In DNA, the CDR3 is TGTGCCAGCAGTGGGACTGAGGTCACTGAAGCTTTCTTT. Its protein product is CASSGTEVTEAFF.